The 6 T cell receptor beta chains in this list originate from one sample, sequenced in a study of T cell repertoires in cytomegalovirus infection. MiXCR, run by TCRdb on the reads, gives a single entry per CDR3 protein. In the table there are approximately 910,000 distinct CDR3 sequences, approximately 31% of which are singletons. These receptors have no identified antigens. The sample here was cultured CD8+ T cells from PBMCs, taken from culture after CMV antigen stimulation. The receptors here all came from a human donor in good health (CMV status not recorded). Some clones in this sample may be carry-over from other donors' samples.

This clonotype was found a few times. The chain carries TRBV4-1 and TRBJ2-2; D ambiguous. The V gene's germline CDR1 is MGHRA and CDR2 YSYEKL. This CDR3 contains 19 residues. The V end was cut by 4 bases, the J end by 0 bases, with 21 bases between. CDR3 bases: TGCGCCAGCAGCCCCAGGATCCCCAGGAGTTCCTCGAACACCGGGGAGCTGTTTTTT. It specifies CASSPRIPRSSSNTGELFF.

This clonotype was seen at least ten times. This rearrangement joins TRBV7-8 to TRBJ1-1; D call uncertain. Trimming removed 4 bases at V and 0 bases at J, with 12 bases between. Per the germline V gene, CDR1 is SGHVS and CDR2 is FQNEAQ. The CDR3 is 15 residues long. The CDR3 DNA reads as TGTGCCAGCAGCTCTTCTCCATCCATGAACACTGAAGCTTTCTTT. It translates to CASSSSPSMNTEAFF. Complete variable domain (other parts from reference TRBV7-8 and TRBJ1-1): GAGVSQSPRYKVAKRGQDVALRCDPISGHVSLFWYQQALGQGPEFLTYFQNEAQLDKSGLPSDRFFAERPEGSVSTLKIQRTQQEDSAVYLCASSSSPSMNTEAFFGQGTRLTVV.

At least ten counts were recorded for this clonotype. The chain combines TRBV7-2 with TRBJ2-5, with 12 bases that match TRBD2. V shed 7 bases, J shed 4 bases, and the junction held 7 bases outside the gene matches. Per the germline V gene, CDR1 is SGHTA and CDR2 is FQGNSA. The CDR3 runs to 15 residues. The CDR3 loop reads CASNGLAGRGETQYF. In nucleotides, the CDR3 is TGTGCCAGCAACGGACTAGCGGGGAGGGGAGAGACCCAGTACTTC.

The CDR3 is CASSLGVWPQHF. CDR3 nucleotides: TGTGCCAGCAGCCTAGGGGTATGGCCCCAGCATTTT. The chain couples TRBV7-8 to TRBJ1-5, with a weak D call TRBD1 (5 bases). Looked up from germline, CDR1 is SGHVS and CDR2 is FQNEAQ. Trimming stripped 5 bases from V and 9 bases from J, with 11 bases between. The CDR3 runs to 12 residues.

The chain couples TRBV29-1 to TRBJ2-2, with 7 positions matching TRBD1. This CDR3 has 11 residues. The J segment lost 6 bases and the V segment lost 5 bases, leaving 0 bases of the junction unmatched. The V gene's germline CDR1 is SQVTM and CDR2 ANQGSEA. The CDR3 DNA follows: TGCAGCGTTACAGGGGCCGGGGAGCTGTTTTTT. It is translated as CSVTGAGELFF.

The CDR3: CSAGSLVAANYGYTF. The CDR3 DNA is TGCAGTGCTGGAAGCCTTGTGGCAGCTAACTATGGCTACACCTTC. This sequence joins TRBV20-1 and TRBJ1-2; D is unclear. Trimming removed 5 bases from V and 0 bases from J, with 16 bases in between. There are 15 residues in the CDR3. Germline values: CDR1 DFQATT, CDR2 SNEGSKA (reference sequence).